This T cell receptor beta chain was found in a study of Tregs in tolerant kidney transplant recipients. Study-wide points: Validation in larger populations is needed because few patients were studied.

Thawed PBMCs were FACS-sorted into unstimulated CD4+CD25+CD127- regulatory T cells, CD4+CD25- non-regulatory cells, CD4 and CD8 cells. This clone has a handful of counts. No antigen is known for it. Germline V gene data show CDR1 as LNHDA and CDR2 as SQIVND (reference sequence). Trimming left V 4 bases short and J 1 base short, with 5 bases between. The CDR3 covers 13 residues. The protocol was immunoSEQ multiplex PCR, while the TCRdb copy is restricted to in-frame clones and leaves out a portion. Of some 65,000 clones detected, roughly 84% appear once; the ten largest clones hold more than 4%. The chain combines TRBV19 with TRBJ1-5; D is unclear. Sequenced sample: CD4+ T cells from blood. The receptor comes from a human donor in good health. The CDR3, as DNA: TGTGCCAGTAGTAAGGTCAGCAATCAGCCCCAGCATTTT. Protein product: CASSKVSNQPQHF. Complete variable domain (other parts from reference TRBV19 and TRBJ1-5): DGGITQSPKYLFRKEGQNVTLSCEQNLNHDAMYWYRQDPGQGLRLIYYSQIVNDFQKGDIAEGYSVSREKKESFPLTVTSAQKNPTAFYLCASSKVSNQPQHFGDGTRLSIL.